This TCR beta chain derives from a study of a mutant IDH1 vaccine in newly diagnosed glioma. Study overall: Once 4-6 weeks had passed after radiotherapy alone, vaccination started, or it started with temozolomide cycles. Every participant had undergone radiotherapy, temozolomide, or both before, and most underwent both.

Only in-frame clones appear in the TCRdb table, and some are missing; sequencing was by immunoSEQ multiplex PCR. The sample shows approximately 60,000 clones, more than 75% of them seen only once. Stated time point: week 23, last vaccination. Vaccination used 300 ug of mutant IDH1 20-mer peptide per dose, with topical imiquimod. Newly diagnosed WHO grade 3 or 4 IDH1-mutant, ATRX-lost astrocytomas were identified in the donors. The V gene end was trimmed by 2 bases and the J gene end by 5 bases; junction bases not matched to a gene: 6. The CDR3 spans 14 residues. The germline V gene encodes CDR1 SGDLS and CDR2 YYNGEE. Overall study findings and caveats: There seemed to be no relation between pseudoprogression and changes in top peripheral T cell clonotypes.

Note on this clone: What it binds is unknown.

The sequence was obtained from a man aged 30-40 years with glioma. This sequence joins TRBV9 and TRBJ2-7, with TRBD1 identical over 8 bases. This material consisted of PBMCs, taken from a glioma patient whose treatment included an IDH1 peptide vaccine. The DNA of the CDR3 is TGTGCCAGCAGCGTCGGACAGGGAGGACACGAGCAGTACTTC. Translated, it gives CASSVGQGGHEQYF.